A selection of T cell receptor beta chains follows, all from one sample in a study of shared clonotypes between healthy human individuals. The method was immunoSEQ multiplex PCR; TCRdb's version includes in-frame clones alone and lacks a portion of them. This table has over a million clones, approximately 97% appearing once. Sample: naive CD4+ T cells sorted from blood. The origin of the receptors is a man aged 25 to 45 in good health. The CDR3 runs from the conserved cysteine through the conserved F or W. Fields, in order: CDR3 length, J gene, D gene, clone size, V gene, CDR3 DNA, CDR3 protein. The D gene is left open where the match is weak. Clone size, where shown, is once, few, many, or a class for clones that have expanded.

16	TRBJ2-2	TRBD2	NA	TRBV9	TGTGCCAGCAGCGTAGGGGCGGGAGGGCCCAGCGGGGAGCTGTTTTTT	CASSVGAGGPSGELFF
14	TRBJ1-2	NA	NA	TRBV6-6	TGTGCCAGCAGTGGGACAAGAGCTAACTATGGCTACACCTTC	CASSGTRANYGYTF
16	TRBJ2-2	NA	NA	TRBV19	TGTGCCAGTAGTCCGAGGACGGTTACGAACACCGGGGAGCTGTTTTTT	CASSPRTVTNTGELFF
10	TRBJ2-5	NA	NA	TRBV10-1	TGCGCCAGCACCGGACAGCCCCAGTACTTC	CASTGQPQYF
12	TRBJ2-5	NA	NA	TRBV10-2	TGCGCCAGCGTTAGCCAGGGAGAGACCCAGTACTTC	CASVSQGETQYF
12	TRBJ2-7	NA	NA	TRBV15	TGTGCCACCAGCAGAGACAATTACGAGCAGTACTTC	CATSRDNYEQYF
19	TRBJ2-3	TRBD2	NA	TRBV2	TGTGCCAGCAGGGGCACTAGCGGGAGTTCCCCAATATACACAGATACGCAGTATTTT	CASRGTSGSSPIYTDTQYF
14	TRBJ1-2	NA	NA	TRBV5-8	TGTGCCAGCAGCTTGTTAAAGTCCACCTATGGCTACACCTTC	CASSLLKSTYGYTF
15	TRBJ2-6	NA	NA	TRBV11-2	TGTGCCAGCAGCTTAGAGTCCTCTGGGGCCAACGTCCTGACTTTC	CASSLESSGANVLTF
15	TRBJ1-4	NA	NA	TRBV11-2	TGTGCCAGCAGCCCAAAGGGGGCAACTAATGAAAAACTGTTTTTT	CASSPKGATNEKLFF
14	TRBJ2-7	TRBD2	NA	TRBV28	TGTGCCAGCAGTTTGGGACTAGCGAGCGGCGAGCAGTACTTC	CASSLGLASGEQYF
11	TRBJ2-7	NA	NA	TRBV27	TGTGCCAGCAGCCGCCTGGGCGAGCAGTACTTC	CASSRLGEQYF
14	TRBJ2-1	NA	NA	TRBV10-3	TGTGCCATCAGTGTCGAAGGGACCTACAATGAGCAGTTCTTC	CAISVEGTYNEQFF
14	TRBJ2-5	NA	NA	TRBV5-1	TGCGCCAGCAACCAGGGCGAGCTCCAAGAGACCCAGTACTTC	CASNQGELQETQYF
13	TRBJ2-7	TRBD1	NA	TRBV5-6	TGTGCCAGCAGCTTCCGGGACAGCTACGAGCAGTACTTC	CASSFRDSYEQYF
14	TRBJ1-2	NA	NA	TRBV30	TGTGCCTGCCGACCGGGCTTCGGCGTTGGGGGCTACACCTTC	CACRPGFGVGGYTF
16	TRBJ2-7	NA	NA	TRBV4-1	TGCGCCAGCAGCATCAAGTTGGGGCGGGAAGGTGGGGAGCAGTACTTC	CASSIKLGREGGEQYF
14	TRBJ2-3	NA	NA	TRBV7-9	TGTGCCAGCAGCTTAGACAGGGTAGCAGATACGCAGTATTTT	CASSLDRVADTQYF
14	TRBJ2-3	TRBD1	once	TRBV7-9	TGTGCCAGCAGCACGGACAGGTCAAGCGATACGCAGTATTTT	CASSTDRSSDTQYF
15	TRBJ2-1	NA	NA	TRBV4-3	TGCGCCAGCAGCCAAGAAGCGCAGGTCTACAATGAGCAGTTCTTC	CASSQEAQVYNEQFF
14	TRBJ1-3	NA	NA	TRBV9	TGTGCCAGCACCGCCGGCGACTCTCGAAACACCATATATTTT	CASTAGDSRNTIYF
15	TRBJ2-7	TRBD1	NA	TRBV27	TGTGCCAGCAGGACCGGGACAGGGGCTTCCTACGAGCAGTACTTC	CASRTGTGASYEQYF
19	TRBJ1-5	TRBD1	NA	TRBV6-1	TGTGCCAGCAGTGACACAACCCGACAGGGATGGGATGGCAATCAGCCCCAGCATTTT	CASSDTTRQGWDGNQPQHF
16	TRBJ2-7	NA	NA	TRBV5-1	TGCGCCAGCAGCTTGAGAGGGGGGACAAAAAGCTACGAGCAGTACTTC	CASSLRGGTKSYEQYF
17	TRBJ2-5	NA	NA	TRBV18	TGTGCCAGCTCACCCCCAGGCACGGGGCCGGGGTATGGGACCCAGTACTTC	CASSPPGTGPGYGTQYF
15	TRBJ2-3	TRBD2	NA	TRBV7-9	TGTGCCAGCAGCCCTAGCGGGACACGGACAGATACGCAGTATTTT	CASSPSGTRTDTQYF
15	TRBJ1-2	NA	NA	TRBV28	TGTGCCAGCAGTTTCCCCCGAGGAATAGACTATGGCTACACCTTC	CASSFPRGIDYGYTF
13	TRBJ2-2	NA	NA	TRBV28	TGTGCCAGCGGGACACCGAACACCGGGGAGCTGTTTTTT	CASGTPNTGELFF
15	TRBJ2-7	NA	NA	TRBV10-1	TGCGCCAGCAGCCCCGGGCCCCTCGGGTCCTACGAGCAGTACTTC	CASSPGPLGSYEQYF
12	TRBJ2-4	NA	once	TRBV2	TGTGCCAGCAGTGAGGTGGGAAACATTCAGTACTTC	CASSEVGNIQYF
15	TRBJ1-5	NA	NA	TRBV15	TGTGCCACCAGCAGAGTTACGGGGGACAATCAGCCCCAGCATTTT	CATSRVTGDNQPQHF
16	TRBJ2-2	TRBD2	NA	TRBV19	TGTGCCAGTAACCTCCTAGCGGGAGCTCACACCGGGGAGCTGTTTTTT	CASNLLAGAHTGELFF
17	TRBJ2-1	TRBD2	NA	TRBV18	TGTGCCAGCTCTCGGGCCCTACTAGCGGGAGGCTCCAATGAGCAGTTCTTC	CASSRALLAGGSNEQFF
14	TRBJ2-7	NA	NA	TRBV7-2	TGTGCCAGCAGCCAAAGACAGATTCCCTACGAGCAGTACTTC	CASSQRQIPYEQYF
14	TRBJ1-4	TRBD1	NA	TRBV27	TGTGCCAGCAGTGCCGGGACAGGGGTCGAAAAACTGTTTTTT	CASSAGTGVEKLFF
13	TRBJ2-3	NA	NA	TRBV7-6	TGTGCCAGCAGCTTAGCGGACGTGGATACGCAGTATTTT	CASSLADVDTQYF
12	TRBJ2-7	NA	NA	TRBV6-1	TGTGCCAGCAGTACGAGGAACTACGAGCAGTACTTC	CASSTRNYEQYF
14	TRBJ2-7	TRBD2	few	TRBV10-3	TGTGCCATCAGTGAGACTAGCGGAACCTACGAGCAGTACTTC	CAISETSGTYEQYF
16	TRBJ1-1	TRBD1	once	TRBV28	TGTGCCAGCAGTCGGGACAGGGCGAGTTCTGGGACTGAAGCTTTCTTT	CASSRDRASSGTEAFF
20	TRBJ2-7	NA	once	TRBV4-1	TGCGCCAGCAGCCAAGATAGTGGAAACTGGGGTAGGGGGAGCTCCTACGAGCAGTACTTC	CASSQDSGNWGRGSSYEQYF
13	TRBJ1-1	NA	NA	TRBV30	TGTGCCTCCTATGGGACTATAGGCACTGAAGCTTTCTTT	CASYGTIGTEAFF
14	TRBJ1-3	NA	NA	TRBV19	TGTGCCAGTAGTACCAGTATGATTGGAAACACCATATATTTT	CASSTSMIGNTIYF
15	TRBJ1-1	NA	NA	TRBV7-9	TGTGCCAGCAGCCTCCGGACTGACATGAACACTGAAGCTTTCTTT	CASSLRTDMNTEAFF
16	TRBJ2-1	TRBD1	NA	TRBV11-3	TGTGCCAGCAGCTTAGAAGGGACAGGGGCCTACAATGAGCAGTTCTTC	CASSLEGTGAYNEQFF
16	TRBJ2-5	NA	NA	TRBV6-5	TGTGCCAGCAGTTACTTTTTCGGCTCCGCGCAAGAGACCCAGTACTTC	CASSYFFGSAQETQYF
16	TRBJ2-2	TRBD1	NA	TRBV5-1	TGCGCCAGCAGCGGGACAGGGGGCGTCGACACCGGGGAGCTGTTTTTT	CASSGTGGVDTGELFF
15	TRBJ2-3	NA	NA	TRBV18	TGTGCCAGCTCACCACGGGGAAGGAGCACAGATACGCAGTATTTT	CASSPRGRSTDTQYF
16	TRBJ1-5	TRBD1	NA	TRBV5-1	TGCGCCAGCAGCTTGGATGGGACAGGGGGCGGTCAGCCCCAGCATTTT	CASSLDGTGGGQPQHF
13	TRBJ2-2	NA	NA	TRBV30	TGTGCCTGGACCCCGACCGGACAGGGGGAGCTGTTTTTT	CAWTPTGQGELFF
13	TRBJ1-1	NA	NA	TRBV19	TGTGCCAGTAGTCAGACATGGAACACTGAAGCTTTCTTT	CASSQTWNTEAFF